The clone carrying this T cell receptor (beta chain) was detected only a few times. One base away lies a much larger clone, so this may be a sequencing read error. These data are taken from a study of prognosis after radiotherapy for stage I lung cancer. Study-wide context: In this cohort, every patient with non-small cell lung cancer was regarded as medically inoperable.

Multiplex PCR, run in two rounds, amplified TCR beta CDR3 from genomic DNA. Individual primers that were specific to each TRBV and TRBJ gene served in first-round PCR. For its second round, the PCR relied on universal primers. TCRdb recomputed calls from the multiplex PCR reads with MiXCR, one row per CDR3 protein. Found here are about 21,000 distinct CDR3 sequences, about 42% of them singletons; the top ten hold approximately 31%. Germline CDR1 is SGHTS and CDR2 is YDEGEE. V lost 4 bases and J 4 bases, leaving 14 bases between the germline ends. The CDR3 sequence is 15 residues long. This TCR was sampled from a donor at least 50 years old with non-small cell lung cancer. The gene calls are TRBV5-8 and TRBJ1-4; a weak D match, TRBD1 (5 bases). Source: PBMCs, taken before or after stereotactic body radiation therapy (not recorded which). The CDR3 DNA reads TGTGCCAGCAGCCTCGGAGCCAGGGTTAATGAAAAACTGTTTTTT. Protein sequence: CASSLGARVNEKLFF.